These 25 T cell receptor beta chains originate from one sample sequenced in a study of patients and donors after allogeneic stem cell transplantation. MiXCR, run by TCRdb on the RT-PCR reads, gives a single entry per CDR3 protein. The sample shows 800,000 to 1,000,000 distinct CDR3 sequences, under 20% of them seen only once. The sequenced material came from blood, either unsorted or a sorted T cell fraction (not recorded which). The receptors derive from a human donor who was either an allogeneic HSCT recipient or a stem cell or donor lymphocyte infusion donor (not recorded which). It is not recorded whose cells these are; they may come from a transplant donor.

This clonotype showed up just a few times. This chain uses TRBV20-1 with TRBJ1-6, with unresolved D. Trimming took off 1 base at V and 9 bases at J, with 7 bases between the two ends. The CDR3 loop spans 12 amino acids. Per the germline V gene, CDR1 is DFQATT and CDR2 is SNEGSKA (reference sequence). The CDR3 loop is CSARVPGSPLHF. In DNA, the CDR3 is TGCAGTGCTAGAGTTCCCGGTTCACCCCTCCACTTT.

This clonotype occurred a few times. This chain links TRBV5-1 with TRBJ2-7; TRBD1 matches 9 bases. Trimming took 1 base from V and 7 from J; bases not matched to a gene: 9. The V gene's germline CDR1 is SGHRS and CDR2 YFSETQ. CDR3 length equals 15 residues. CDR3 residues: CASSLRTGEVGEQYF. The CDR3 DNA sequence: TGCGCCAGCAGCTTGCGGACAGGGGAGGTGGGGGAGCAGTACTTC.

V usage is TRBV11-2 and J usage is TRBJ1-2; 7 positions agree with TRBD1. The length of the CDR3 is 16 residues. The germline CDR1 and CDR2 sequences are SGHAT and FQNNGV. V shed 6 bases, J shed 4 bases, and the junction held 14 bases outside the gene matches. The CDR3 region has the DNA TGTGCCAGCAGTGGGGACAGCCCCTTATCCCCCTATGGCTACACCTTC. Translated, it gives CASSGDSPLSPYGYTF.

This clonotype was detected a few times. The J gene is TRBJ2-1, the V gene TRBV20-1, with D unresolved. The CDR3 contains 11 residues. V was cut by 1 base and J by 9 bases, with 7 bases left in between. CDR1 and CDR2 from the germline V gene are DFQATT and SNEGSKA (reference sequence). Here the CDR3 DNA reads TGCAGTGCTAGAGTTGTGGTTGAGCAGTTCTTC. It codes for CSARVVVEQFF.

This clonotype has more than one count but fewer than ten. The V gene is TRBV6-1, the J gene TRBJ2-2; D is ambiguous. Germline assignment: CDR1 MNHNS and CDR2 SASEGT. V was shortened by 11 bases and J by 0 bases, with 13 bases between the two germline ends. There are 14 residues in the CDR3. Written as DNA, the CDR3 is TGTGCCTCTGCAGTGGTATCGAACACCGGGGAGCTGTTTTTT. Its protein product is CASAVVSNTGELFF.

This clonotype was observed at least ten times. This chain connects TRBV29-1 to TRBJ1-2, with 8 bases identical to TRBD1. The CDR3 sequence is 13 residues long. Per germline, CDR1 SQVTM and CDR2 ANQGSEA. V lost 5 bases, J lost 5 bases, and 7 bases stayed unmatched. The CDR3 DNA follows: TGCAGCGTTCAGGGACAGGAGGTTTATGGCTACACCTTC. Its translation is CSVQGQEVYGYTF.

The chain joins TRBV4-1 to TRBJ2-3; D remains ambiguous. The CDR3 sequence is 14 residues long. Germline lookup yields CDR1 MGHRA and CDR2 YSYEKL. The V end was cut by 3 bases, the J end by 2 bases, with 9 bases between. In DNA form, the CDR3 reads TGCGCCAGCAGCCAGCCGAAGCACACAGATACGCAGTATTTT. Translation gives CASSQPKHTDTQYF.

This clonotype has a single count. CDR3 in DNA: TGCAGTGCTAAGACGGGGGGGCCGGGGACAGATACGCAGTATTTT. It codes for CSAKTGGPGTDTQYF. This rearrangement joins TRBV20-1 to TRBJ2-3; TRBD2 aligns across 8 bases. With 4 bases clipped from V and 3 bases from J, the junction kept 9 bases outside the gene matches. The germline V gene has CDR1 DFQATT and CDR2 SNEGSKA (reference sequence). The CDR3 runs 15 residues.

In its sample, this clonotype was seen many times. At one of its ends the junction is not consistent with the germline gene, which may arise from a read error. The chain couples TRBV5-1 to TRBJ1-1; possibly TRBD1 for D (5 bases). Germline assignment: CDR1 SGHRS and CDR2 YFSETQ. The CDR3 runs to 13 residues. The CDR3 DNA follows: TGTGCCAGCAGCTTCGACAGGAACACTGAAGCTTTCTTT. Protein sequence: CASSFDRNTEAFF.

This clonotype was seen only a few times. The rearrangement links TRBV5-1 to TRBJ2-1; 8 nucleotides match TRBD2. Trimming cost V 4 bases and J 4 bases; bases outside gene matches: 13. The germline gives CDR1 SGHRS, CDR2 YFSETQ. The CDR3 length is 17 residues. The CDR3 DNA sequence: TGCGCCAGCAGCGTTAGGTCTAGGACTAGCTTATACAATGAGCAGTTCTTC. Amino acid sequence: CASSVRSRTSLYNEQFF.

This clonotype was seen a few times. The rearrangement joins TRBV20-1 to TRBJ2-7, with 10 bases lining up with TRBD2. Per the germline V gene, CDR1 is DFQATT and CDR2 is SNEGSKA (reference sequence). This CDR3 spans 16 amino acids. V lost 3 bases and J lost 2; bases outside the gene matches: 10. Here the CDR3 reads CSASSSGRALTYEQYF. CDR3 coding DNA: TGCAGTGCTAGTTCGAGCGGGAGGGCCCTAACCTACGAGCAGTACTTC.

This clonotype was counted ten times or more. This rearrangement joins TRBV6-5 to TRBJ2-7, with D possibly being TRBD1 (6 bases). CDR1 is MNHEY and CDR2 is SVGAGI in the germline V gene. V was cut by 0 bases and J by 7 bases, with 22 bases left in between. The CDR3 runs to 17 residues. Here the CDR3 DNA reads TGTGCCAGCAGTTACTCTACCGGGAACTCCTGGGGGCTAGAGCAGTACTTC. Translation: CASSYSTGNSWGLEQYF.

This sequence joins TRBV20-1 and TRBJ2-3, with TRBD1 matching 8 bases. V was clipped by 6 bases and J by 6 bases; unmatched bases: 8. The length of the CDR3 is 13 residues. Germline values: CDR1 DFQATT, CDR2 SNEGSKA (reference sequence). The CDR3 coding sequence is TGCAGTGCGCCGGACAGGGAGCGTGATACGCAGTATTTT. Translating it yields CSAPDRERDTQYF.

The gene calls are TRBV6-1 and TRBJ2-5; D possibly matches TRBD1 or TRBD2 (5 bases each). The CDR3 contains 13 residues. CDR1 and CDR2 from the germline V gene are MNHNS and SASEGT. V was shortened by 5 bases and J by 1 base, with 8 bases between the two germline ends. Here the CDR3 reads CASSKGTQETQYF. In nucleotides, the CDR3 is TGTGCCAGCAGTAAGGGGACCCAAGAGACCCAGTACTTC.

This clonotype has only a few counts. The rearrangement links TRBV2 to TRBJ1-1, with unresolved D. Trimming left V 6 bases short and J 1 base short, with 9 bases between. The CDR3 length is 13 residues. Germline V lookup: CDR1 SNHLY, CDR2 FYNNEI. The CDR3 nucleotides read TGTGCCAGCAGCGAGGACGCGAACACTGAAGCTTTCTTT. As protein: CASSEDANTEAFF.

V and J are TRBV6-5 and TRBJ1-6; TRBD1 might be the D (5 bases). The CDR3 contains 16 residues. Germline loops: CDR1 MNHEY, CDR2 SVGAGI. Trimming pared 4 bases from V and 3 bases from J, leaving 13 bases between. CDR3 sequence (DNA): TGTGCCAGCAGTTGGCAGGGCCCCCGCTATAATTCACCCCTCCACTTT. This translates into CASSWQGPRYNSPLHF.

V is TRBV20-1 and J is TRBJ2-1, with D unclear. Germline V gene lookup returns CDR1 DFQATT and CDR2 SNEGSKA (reference sequence). The V gene lost 3 bases and the J gene lost 1 base, with 13 bases spanning the gap. CDR3 length equals 15 residues. The CDR3 loop reads CSASFVARSYNEQFF. In DNA, the CDR3 is TGCAGTGCTAGTTTTGTAGCTAGATCCTACAATGAGCAGTTCTTC.

This clonotype was seen a few times. The chain carries TRBV6-1 and TRBJ2-7, with 11 bases lining up with TRBD2. Germline loops: CDR1 MNHNS, CDR2 SASEGT. The CDR3 length is 16 residues. V shed 8 bases, J shed 4 bases, and the junction held 13 bases outside the gene matches. The CDR3 DNA reads TGTGCCAGCCGGACGGGGATAGCGGGAGGGCCTTACGAGCAGTACTTC. Protein: CASRTGIAGGPYEQYF.

This clonotype was counted between two and nine times. This rearrangement joins TRBV4-3 to TRBJ2-3, with D perhaps being TRBD1 or TRBD2 (5 bases each). The length of the CDR3 is 15 residues. Per germline, CDR1 LGHNA and CDR2 YSLEER. V dropped 0 bases and J dropped 5 bases, with 12 bases sitting between them. The DNA for the CDR3 is TGCGCCAGCAGCCAAGATGACAGCGAGGGAGATACGCAGTATTTT. Translated: CASSQDDSEGDTQYF.

The sample holds a few counts of this clonotype. The chain is built from TRBV6-1 and TRBJ2-3; D may be TRBD2 (5 bases). CDR1 is MNHNS, CDR2 SASEGT, per germline. The V and J ends lost 5 bases and 1 base respectively, with 13 bases between them. CDR3 length: 15 residues. CDR3 bases: TGTGCCAGCAGTCTTTTGGGGAGCGGCACAGATACGCAGTATTTT. Its translation is CASSLLGSGTDTQYF.

The rearrangement links TRBV7-9 to TRBJ1-5; 9 nucleotides match TRBD1. The V segment lost 0 bases and the J segment 4 bases; nucleotides outside the gene matches: 4. CDR1 SEHNR and CDR2 FQNEAQ come from the germline V gene (reference sequence). This CDR3 has 16 residues. CDR3 nucleotide sequence: TGTGCCAGCAGCTTAGCTTCCGGACAGGGGAATCAGCCCCAGCATTTT. Translation: CASSLASGQGNQPQHF. Combining the CDR3 with reference TRBV7-9 and TRBJ1-5 gives the whole variable domain DTGVSQNPRHKITKRGQNVTFRCDPISEHNRLYWYRQTLGQGPEFLTYFQNEAQLEKSRLLSDRFSAERPKGSFSTLEIQRTEQGDSAMYLCASSLASGQGNQPQHFGDGTRLSIL.

V and J are TRBV27 and TRBJ2-5; no clear D gene. V was trimmed by 6 bases and J by 4 bases, leaving 15 bases between them. Germline CDR1 reads MNHEY; CDR2 reads SMNVEV (reference sequence). The CDR3 is 14 residues long. The CDR3 DNA reads TGTGCCAGCAGCGCGGTTGTGGCCCGAGAGACCCAGTACTTC. It codes for CASSAVVARETQYF.

This clonotype occurred once. V is TRBV20-1 and J is TRBJ2-7, with 8 nucleotides matching TRBD1. The CDR3 totals 11 residues. Germline V lookup: CDR1 DFQATT, CDR2 SNEGSKA (reference sequence). Germline trimming cut 6 bases from V and 6 bases from J; bases unmatched to any gene: 4. The CDR3, as DNA: TGCAGTGCCAGGGGGCAGAGCGAGCAGTACTTC. Residues: CSARGQSEQYF.

The chain uses TRBV7-6 and TRBJ2-1; 8 bases fit TRBD1. The CDR3 runs to 15 residues. V shed 6 bases and J 4 bases; nucleotides not matched to a gene: 8. CDR1 SGHVS and CDR2 FNYEAQ come from the germline V gene. In DNA, the CDR3 is TGTGCCAGCAGTAAGGCAGGGGGCGCGTACAATGAGCAGTTCTTC. This encodes CASSKAGGAYNEQFF.

The chain joins TRBV29-1 to TRBJ2-2; 7 bases map to TRBD1. With V trimmed by 5 bases and J by 2 bases, 5 bases remained unmatched. This CDR3 has 14 amino acids. Germline CDR1 is SQVTM and CDR2 is ANQGSEA. CDR3 region: CSVLDRANTGELFF. The CDR3 nucleotides are TGCAGCGTTCTAGACAGGGCTAACACCGGGGAGCTGTTTTTT.